A selection of T cell receptor beta chains follows, all from one sample in a study of OX40 agonist ivuxolimab in advanced cancers. Using immunoSEQ multiplex PCR, the repertoire was profiled, and TCRdb retains in-frame clones only, with some absent. Among tens of thousands of clones listed, 87% were seen once. The sequencing here drew on CD4+ or CD8+ T cells sorted from blood, taken in a trial of the OX40 agonist ivuxolimab. These receptors were taken from an adult with an advanced solid tumor such as melanoma, head and neck, liver or kidney cancer. Both conserved end residues are part of each CDR3. Fields, in order: D gene, CDR3 length, J gene, V gene, clone size, CDR3 DNA, CDR3 protein. D genes are given only for firm matches. Clone size is stated in some rows and not others, as once, few, many or a class when expanded.

>-|13|TRBJ2-1|TRBV18|-
TGTGCCAGCTCACCCGCGCTCGGCAATGAGCAGTTCTTC
CASSPALGNEQFF
>-|13|TRBJ1-1|TRBV19|-
TGTGCCAGTAGTATAGATCGAGACACTGAAGCTTTCTTT
CASSIDRDTEAFF
>-|19|TRBJ2-4|TRBV11-3|-
TGTGCCAGCAGCTCCCAGGGGCTAGCAGACGGTCTAGCCAAAAACATTCAGTACTTC
CASSSQGLADGLAKNIQYF
>-|17|TRBJ2-1|TRBV19|-
TGTGCCAGTACCCTGGGGGCGGGACTCGGTTCCTACAATGAGCAGTTCTTC
CASTLGAGLGSYNEQFF
>TRBD1|15|TRBJ1-4|TRBV5-4|-
TGTGCCAGCAGCACAAACAGGGGGGTGGCCGAAAAACTGTTTTTT
CASSTNRGVAEKLFF
>-|12|TRBJ2-3|TRBV29-1|-
TGCAGCGTGATACCAAGCACAGATACGCAGTATTTT
CSVIPSTDTQYF
>TRBD1|15|TRBJ1-5|TRBV27|-
TGTGCCAGCAGGCTTACAGGGGGCTTCAATCAGCCCCAGCATTTT
CASRLTGGFNQPQHF
>-|12|TRBJ2-7|TRBV28|few
TGTGCCAGCAGTTTGGCCTCATACGAGCAGTACTTC
CASSLASYEQYF
>TRBD2|13|TRBJ2-1|TRBV29-1|-
TGCAGCTCCTCCCTCCTAGCGGGCAATGAGCAGTTCTTC
CSSSLLAGNEQFF
>-|13|TRBJ1-1|TRBV6-5|-
TGTGCCAGCAGACCCACATCGAGCACTGAAGCTTTCTTT
CASRPTSSTEAFF
>-|14|TRBJ2-2|TRBV7-6|-
TGTGCCAGCAGCTTAAACGAGAACACCGGGGAGCTGTTTTTT
CASSLNENTGELFF
>-|13|TRBJ2-7|TRBV11-1|-
TGTGCCAGCAGCTTAGTTTCCCCCTACGAGCAGTACTTC
CASSLVSPYEQYF
>-|14|TRBJ1-3|TRBV2|-
TGTGCCAGCGGACAGCAGGGCCGTGGAAACACCATATATTTT
CASGQQGRGNTIYF
>-|16|TRBJ2-1|TRBV4-1|-
TGCGCCAGCAGCCAGAGGGGTGAGACTAGGGGGAATGAGCAGTTCTTC
CASSQRGETRGNEQFF
>TRBD1|16|TRBJ1-4|TRBV15|-
TGTGCCACCAGCAGAGATCTGGGGACAGGGGATGAAAAACTGTTTTTT
CATSRDLGTGDEKLFF
>TRBD2|16|TRBJ2-2|TRBV7-3|-
TGTGCCGGCAGCGCGACACTAGCGGGAGGCACCGGGGAGCTGTTTTTT
CAGSATLAGGTGELFF
>-|13|TRBJ2-1|TRBV10-1|-
TGCGCCAGCAGTGAGTCTAGCTACAATGAGCAGTTCTTC
CASSESSYNEQFF
>TRBD1|15|TRBJ1-1|TRBV4-1|-
TGCGCCAGCAGCCAAGCGGACAGGGGAAACACTGAAGCTTTCTTT
CASSQADRGNTEAFF
>-|15|TRBJ2-5|TRBV4-1|once
TGCGCCAGCAGCCAAGCCCGGACTCTTCAAGAGACCCAGTACTTC
CASSQARTLQETQYF
>TRBD1|14|TRBJ2-7|TRBV2|-
TGTGCCAGCAGTGTTCCAGGGGGTCCCTACGAGCAGTACTTC
CASSVPGGPYEQYF
>TRBD2|18|TRBJ2-4|TRBV7-8|-
TGTGCCAGCAGCTTACTTTTTGGGACTAGCGGGAGTCATTACATTCAGTACTTC
CASSLLFGTSGSHYIQYF
>TRBD1|14|TRBJ1-5|TRBV6-5|-
TGTGCCAGCATCCTCCAGGGGGCAGATCAGCCCCAGCATTTT
CASILQGADQPQHF
>-|13|TRBJ1-5|TRBV9|few
TGTGCCAGCAGCGGGGGTGGCAATCAGCCCCAGCATTTT
CASSGGGNQPQHF
>-|16|TRBJ1-2|TRBV9|-
TGTGCCAGCAGCGTATCGCCTCTGGTGACTTCGGGTGGCTACACCTTC
CASSVSPLVTSGGYTF
>-|15|TRBJ1-5|TRBV2|-
TGTGCCAGCAGTGAAGGCAGGGGAAGCAATCAGCCCCAGCATTTT
CASSEGRGSNQPQHF
>TRBD1|18|TRBJ2-1|TRBV6-1|once
TGTGCCAGCAGTGCCTACGCCGGGACAGGGGTCGAAGGGGGTGAGCAGTTCTTC
CASSAYAGTGVEGGEQFF
>-|11|TRBJ1-4|TRBV7-8|-
TGTGCCAGCAGCCGGGACGTGAAACTGTTTTTT
CASSRDVKLFF